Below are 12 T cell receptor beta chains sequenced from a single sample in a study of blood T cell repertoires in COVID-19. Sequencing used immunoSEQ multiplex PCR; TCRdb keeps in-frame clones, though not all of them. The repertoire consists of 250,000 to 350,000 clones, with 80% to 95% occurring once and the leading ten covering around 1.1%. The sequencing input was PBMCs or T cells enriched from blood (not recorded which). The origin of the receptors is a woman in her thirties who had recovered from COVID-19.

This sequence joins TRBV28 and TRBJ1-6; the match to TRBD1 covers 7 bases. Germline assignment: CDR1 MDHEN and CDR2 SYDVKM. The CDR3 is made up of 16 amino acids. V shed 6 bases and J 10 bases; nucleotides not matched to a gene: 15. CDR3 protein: CASRPPRGPVQSPLHF. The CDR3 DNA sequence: TGTGCCAGCAGACCACCGAGGGGGCCAGTACAATCACCCCTCCACTTT. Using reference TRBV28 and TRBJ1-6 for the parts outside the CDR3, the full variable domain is DVKVTQSSRYLVKRTGEKVFLECVQDMDHENMFWYRQDPGLGLRLIYFSYDVKMKEKGDIPEGYSVSREKKERFSLILESASTNQTSMYLCASRPPRGPVQSPLHFGNGTRLTVT.

CDR3 coding DNA: TGTGCCAGCAGTCAGGTACCCAGGGGCGGCTACGAGCAGTACTTC. Translated: CASSQVPRGGYEQYF. The V call is TRBV28, the J call TRBJ2-7, with a weak D call TRBD1 (6 bases). Per germline, CDR1 MDHEN and CDR2 SYDVKM. The length of the CDR3 is 15 residues. Trimming removed 5 bases at V and 3 bases at J, with 17 bases between.

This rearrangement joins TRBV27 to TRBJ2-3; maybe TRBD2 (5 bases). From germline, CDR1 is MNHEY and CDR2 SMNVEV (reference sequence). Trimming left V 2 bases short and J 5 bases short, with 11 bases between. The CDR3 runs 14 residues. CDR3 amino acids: CASSLGLARDTQYF. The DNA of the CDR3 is TGTGCCAGCAGTTTAGGGCTAGCCCGAGATACGCAGTATTTT.

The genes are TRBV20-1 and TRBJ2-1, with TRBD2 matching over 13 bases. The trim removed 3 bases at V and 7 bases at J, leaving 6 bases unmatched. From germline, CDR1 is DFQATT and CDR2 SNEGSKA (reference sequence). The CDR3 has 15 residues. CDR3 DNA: TGCAGTGCTAGTGCCACTAGCGGGAGGGGAAATGAGCAGTTCTTC. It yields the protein CSASATSGRGNEQFF.

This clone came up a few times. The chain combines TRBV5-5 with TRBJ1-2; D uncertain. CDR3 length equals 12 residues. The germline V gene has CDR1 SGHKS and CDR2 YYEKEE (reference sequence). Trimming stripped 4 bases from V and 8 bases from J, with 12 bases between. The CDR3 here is CASSQEIWGYTF. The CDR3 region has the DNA TGTGCCAGCAGCCAGGAAATATGGGGCTACACCTTC.

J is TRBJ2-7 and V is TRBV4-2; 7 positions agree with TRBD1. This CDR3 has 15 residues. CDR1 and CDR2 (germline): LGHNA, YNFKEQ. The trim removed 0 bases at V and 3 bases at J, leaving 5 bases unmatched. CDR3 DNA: TGTGCCAGCAGCCAAGAGGTACAGGGGAACTACGAGCAGTACTTC. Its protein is CASSQEVQGNYEQYF.

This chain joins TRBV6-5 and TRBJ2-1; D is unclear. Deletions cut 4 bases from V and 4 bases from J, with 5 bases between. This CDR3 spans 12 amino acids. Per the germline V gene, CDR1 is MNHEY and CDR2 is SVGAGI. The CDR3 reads CASSSLYNEQFF. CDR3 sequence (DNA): TGTGCCAGCAGTTCCCTTTACAATGAGCAGTTCTTC.

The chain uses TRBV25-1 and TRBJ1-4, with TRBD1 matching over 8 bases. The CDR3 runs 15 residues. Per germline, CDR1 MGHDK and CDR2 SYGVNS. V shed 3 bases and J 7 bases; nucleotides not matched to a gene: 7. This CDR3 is CASSDPRGLVEKLFF. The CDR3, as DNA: TGTGCCAGCAGTGACCCCAGGGGGCTGGTTGAAAAACTGTTTTTT.

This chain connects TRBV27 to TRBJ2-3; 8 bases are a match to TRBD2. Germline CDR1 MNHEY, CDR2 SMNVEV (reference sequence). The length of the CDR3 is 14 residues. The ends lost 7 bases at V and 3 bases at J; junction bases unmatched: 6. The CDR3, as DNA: TGTGCCAGCAAGGTGGCGGGAGGTACAGATACGCAGTATTTT. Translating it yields CASKVAGGTDTQYF.

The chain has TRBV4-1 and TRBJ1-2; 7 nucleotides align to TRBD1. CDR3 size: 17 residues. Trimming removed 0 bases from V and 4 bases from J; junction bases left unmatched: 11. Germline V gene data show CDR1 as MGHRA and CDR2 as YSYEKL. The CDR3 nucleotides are TGCGCCAGCAGCCAAGAGGCTAAGGGGGCGCAAAGCTATGGCTACACCTTC. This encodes CASSQEAKGAQSYGYTF.

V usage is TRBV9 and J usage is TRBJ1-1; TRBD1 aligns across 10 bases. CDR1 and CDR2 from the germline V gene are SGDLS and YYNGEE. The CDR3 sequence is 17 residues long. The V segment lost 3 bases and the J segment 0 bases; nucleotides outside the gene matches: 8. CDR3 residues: CASSAPGQGKLNTEAFF. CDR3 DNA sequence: TGTGCCAGCAGCGCGCCGGGACAGGGGAAATTGAACACTGAAGCTTTCTTT. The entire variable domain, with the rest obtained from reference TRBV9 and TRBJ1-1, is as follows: DSGVTQTPKHLITATGQRVTLRCSPRSGDLSVYWYQQSLDQGLQFLIQYYNGEERAKGNILERFSAQQFPDLHSELNLSSLELGDSALYFCASSAPGQGKLNTEAFFGQGTRLTVV.

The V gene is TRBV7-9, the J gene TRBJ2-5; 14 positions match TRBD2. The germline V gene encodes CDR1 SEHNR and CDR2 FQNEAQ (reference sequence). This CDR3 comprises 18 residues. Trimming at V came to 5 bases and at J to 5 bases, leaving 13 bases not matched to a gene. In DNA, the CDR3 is TGTGCCAGCAGCACGACTAGCGGGAGGGCCCGGGTTCAGGAGACCCAGTACTTC. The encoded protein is CASSTTSGRARVQETQYF.